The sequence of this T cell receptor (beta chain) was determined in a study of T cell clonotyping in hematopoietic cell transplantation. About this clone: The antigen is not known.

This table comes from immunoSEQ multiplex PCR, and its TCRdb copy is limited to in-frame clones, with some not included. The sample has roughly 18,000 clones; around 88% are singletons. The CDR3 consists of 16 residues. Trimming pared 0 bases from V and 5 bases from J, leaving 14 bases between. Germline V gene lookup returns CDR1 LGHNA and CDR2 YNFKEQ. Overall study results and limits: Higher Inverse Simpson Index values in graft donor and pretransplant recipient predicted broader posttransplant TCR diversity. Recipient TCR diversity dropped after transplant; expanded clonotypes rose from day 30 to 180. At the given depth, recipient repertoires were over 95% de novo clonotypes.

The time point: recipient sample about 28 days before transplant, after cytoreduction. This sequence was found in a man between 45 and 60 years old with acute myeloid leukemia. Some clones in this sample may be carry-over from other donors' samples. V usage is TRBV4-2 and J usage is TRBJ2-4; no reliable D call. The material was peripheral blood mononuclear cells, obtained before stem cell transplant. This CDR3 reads CASSQDIGSWENIQYF. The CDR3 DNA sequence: TGTGCCAGCAGCCAAGATATAGGTAGTTGGGAAAACATTCAGTACTTC.